This entry is about one T cell receptor (beta chain). This specimen belongs to a study of blood T cell repertoires in COVID-19. Whole-study context: COVID-19 samples, acute and convalescent, were from the United States, Italy and Spain. The analysed material was cDNA or gDNA that came from T cells, B-cell-depleted T cells, or PBMCs.

The CDR3 has 11 residues. V was cut by 8 bases and J by 10 bases, with 14 bases left in between. CDR1 is MNHNY, CDR2 SVGAGI, per germline (reference sequence). Measured with immunoSEQ multiplex PCR; TCRdb has only the in-frame clones, and not every one. Of approximately 440,000 clones in the sample, around 88% are singletons; the top ten hold 10% to 15%. A Seattle source enrolled patients during active infection and followed them longitudinally. Source material: peripheral blood. The chain employs TRBV6-6 and TRBJ1-1; D possibly corresponds to TRBD1 (6 bases). This receptor was obtained from a woman between 50 and 59 years old with COVID-19, enrolled during active disease. CDR3 nucleotides: TGTGCCAGCGGGGGGGCAGGTGGAGCTTTCTTT. Translation gives CASGGAGGAFF.